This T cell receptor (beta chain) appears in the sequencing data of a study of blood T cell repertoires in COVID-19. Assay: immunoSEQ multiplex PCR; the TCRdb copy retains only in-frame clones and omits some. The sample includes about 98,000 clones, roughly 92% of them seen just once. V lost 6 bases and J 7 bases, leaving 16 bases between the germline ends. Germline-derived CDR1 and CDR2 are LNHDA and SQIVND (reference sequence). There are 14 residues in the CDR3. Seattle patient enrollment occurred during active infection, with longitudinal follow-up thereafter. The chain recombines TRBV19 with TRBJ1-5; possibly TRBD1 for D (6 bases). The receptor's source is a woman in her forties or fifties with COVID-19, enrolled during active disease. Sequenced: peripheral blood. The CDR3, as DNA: TGTGCCAGTAGGGGCAGGGGCGAGGAGCAGCCCCAGCATTTT. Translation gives CASRGRGEEQPQHF.